One sample yielded the 30 T cell receptor beta chains listed below, sequenced in a study of graft-versus-host responses after intestinal transplantation. No antigen has been identified for these receptors. Profiling relied on immunoSEQ multiplex PCR, and the TCRdb table lists in-frame clones only, not all of them. The table lists approximately 89,000 clones, roughly 91% of them singletons. The material was unstimulated CD8+ T cells sorted from spleen or lymph node cells, obtained before transplant. All receptors come from a human donor who was the organ donor for an intestinal transplant.

The rearrangement links TRBV4-3 to TRBJ1-2, with 7 bases lining up with TRBD1. The V segment lost 5 bases and the J segment 6 bases; nucleotides outside the gene matches: 9. Per the germline V gene, CDR1 is LGHNA and CDR2 is YSLEER. The CDR3 runs 14 residues. Here the CDR3 DNA reads TGCGCCAGCAGCACCGACAGGGTGGGTGATGGCTACACCTTC. It translates to CASSTDRVGDGYTF.

As concerns this clone: Distinct nucleotide sequences in the sample also encode this CDR3. The V call is TRBV5-1, the J call TRBJ2-3, with TRBD1 matching 7 bases. Germline values: CDR1 SGHRS, CDR2 YFSETQ. With V trimmed by 0 bases and J by 1 base, 2 bases remained unmatched. The CDR3 runs 15 residues. CDR3 region: CASSLGQGGTDTQYF. In nucleotides, the CDR3 is TGCGCCAGCAGCTTGGGACAGGGCGGCACAGATACGCAGTATTTT. Based on the CDR3 plus reference TRBV5-1 and TRBJ2-3, the full variable domain is KAGVTQTPRYLIKTRGQQVTLSCSPISGHRSVSWYQQTPGQGLQFLFEYFSETQRNKGNFPGRFSGRQFSNSRSEMNVSTLELGDSALYLCASSLGQGGTDTQYFGPGTRLTVL.

The chain joins TRBV7-9 to TRBJ2-7; perhaps TRBD1 as D (5 bases). V gave up 5 bases and J gave up 6 bases, with 11 bases separating them. The germline V gene has CDR1 SEHNR and CDR2 FQNEAQ (reference sequence). CDR3 length equals 12 residues. This CDR3 is CASSAVGPEQYF. The CDR3 DNA reads as TGTGCCAGCAGCGCTGTGGGGCCCGAGCAGTACTTC.

The chain links TRBV4-3 to TRBJ1-1; TRBD1 aligns across 9 bases. Germline trimming cut 1 base from V and 5 bases from J; bases unmatched to any gene: 8. CDR1 is LGHNA, CDR2 YSLEER, per germline. The CDR3 has 16 amino acids. The CDR3 loop is CASSQGPDRGRTEAFF. The CDR3 DNA follows: TGCGCCAGCAGCCAAGGTCCGGACAGGGGTCGAACTGAAGCTTTCTTT.

The V call is TRBV7-8, the J call TRBJ2-5, with D uncertain. V was cut by 5 bases and J by 4 bases, with 11 bases left in between. CDR3 length: 13 amino acids. Germline loops: CDR1 SGHVS, CDR2 FQNEAQ. DNA for the CDR3: TGTGCCAGCAGCCCGTGGGCCTTAGAGACCCAGTACTTC. This codes for CASSPWALETQYF.

The genes are TRBV7-9 and TRBJ2-1, with a weak D call TRBD1 (6 bases). The length of the CDR3 is 11 residues. V gave up 3 bases and J gave up 10 bases, with 7 bases separating them. CDR1 and CDR2 (germline): SEHNR, FQNEAQ (reference sequence). CDR3 protein: CASSLDREQFF. CDR3 DNA sequence: TGTGCCAGCAGCTTGGACAGAGAGCAGTTCTTC.

This clone appeared once. The rearrangement links TRBV27 to TRBJ1-2; no clear D gene. The ends were cut back, 7 bases at V and 2 bases at J, with 20 bases in the middle. The CDR3 is made up of 16 amino acids. CDR1 and CDR2 (germline): MNHEY, SMNVEV (reference sequence). CDR3 amino acids: CASIPRPDPFNYGYTF. The CDR3 DNA is TGTGCCAGCATCCCGCGGCCAGACCCCTTCAACTATGGCTACACCTTC.

The chain couples TRBV7-2 to TRBJ2-7, with D maybe TRBD1 (5 bases). Per the germline V gene, CDR1 is SGHTA and CDR2 is FQGNSA. Deletions cut 5 bases from V and 3 bases from J, with 11 bases between. This CDR3 region has 13 residues. This chain's CDR3 is CASSPGLGYEQYF. CDR3 nucleotides: TGTGCCAGCAGCCCAGGGTTGGGCTACGAGCAGTACTTC.

The V gene is TRBV23-1, the J gene TRBJ2-5, with 10 bases identical to TRBD2. TRBV23-1 is designated an ORF whose function remains uncertain. The CDR3 is 19 amino acids. V was pared by 2 bases and J by 3 bases, with 15 bases of the junction left unmatched. CDR3 sequence: CASSQNYLAGEQGEETQYF. CDR3 nucleotides: TGCGCCAGCAGTCAAAACTATCTAGCGGGGGAGCAGGGGGAAGAGACCCAGTACTTC.

This chain uses TRBV2 with TRBJ2-7; D remains unclear. V dropped 5 bases and J dropped 1 base, with 9 bases sitting between them. This CDR3 spans 13 amino acids. CDR1 SNHLY and CDR2 FYNNEI come from the germline V gene. This CDR3 reads CASSFENSYEQYF. CDR3 DNA sequence: TGTGCCAGCAGTTTTGAGAATTCCTACGAGCAGTACTTC.

The chain links TRBV9 to TRBJ2-3; D perhaps matches TRBD2 (6 bases). The CDR3 runs 16 residues. With 1 base removed from V and 5 bases from J, the gap between germline ends came to 17 bases. The germline gives CDR1 SGDLS, CDR2 YYNGEE. The CDR3, as DNA: TGTGCCAGCAGCGTAAAGCAGACAGCGGGTAGAGATACGCAGTATTTT. Translating it yields CASSVKQTAGRDTQYF. The complete variable domain, with remaining parts taken from reference TRBV9 and TRBJ2-3, reads DSGVTQTPKHLITATGQRVTLRCSPRSGDLSVYWYQQSLDQGLQFLIQYYNGEERAKGNILERFSAQQFPDLHSELNLSSLELGDSALYFCASSVKQTAGRDTQYFGPGTRLTVL.

This clone was counted a single time. The V gene is TRBV27, the J gene TRBJ1-1; D might be TRBD1 (5 bases). The CDR3 loop spans 13 amino acids. With 3 bases removed from V and 3 bases from J, the gap between germline ends came to 8 bases. The V gene's germline CDR1 is MNHEY and CDR2 SMNVEV (reference sequence). The CDR3 here is CASSLVGDTEAFF. The CDR3 DNA reads TGTGCCAGCAGTTTGGTAGGGGACACTGAAGCTTTCTTT.

J is TRBJ1-1 and V is TRBV6-5; D might be TRBD1 (6 bases). This CDR3 region has 11 residues. Trimming took 11 bases from V and 3 from J, leaving 10 bases between them. Germline V gene data show CDR1 as MNHEY and CDR2 as SVGAGI. The DNA for the CDR3 is TGTGCCGGGGGACAATACACTGAAGCTTTCTTT. Residues: CAGGQYTEAFF.

This chain uses TRBV2 with TRBJ2-3; 12 bases agree with TRBD1. Per the germline V gene, CDR1 is SNHLY and CDR2 is FYNNEI. This CDR3 has 18 amino acids. Germline trimming cut 9 bases from V and 4 bases from J; bases unmatched to any gene: 17. The CDR3 DNA follows: TGTGCCAGAGGGACAGGGGGCTCGCGGGGGCCCCACGCAGATACGCAGTATTTT. It yields the protein CARGTGGSRGPHADTQYF.

The chain is built from TRBV5-4 and TRBJ2-3, with TRBD2 as a possible D gene (6 bases). V lost 0 bases and J lost 4, with 9 bases in between. Germline loops: CDR1 SGHNT, CDR2 YYREEE (reference sequence). The CDR3 length is 14 residues. The CDR3 nucleotides read TGTGCCAGCAGCTTGGGACTAGAGGCAGATACGCAGTATTTT. Its protein product is CASSLGLEADTQYF.

The CDR3 nucleotides read TGTGCCAGCAGCTTAGTGGCGGCGCAAGAGACCCAGTACTTC. This sequence encodes CASSLVAAQETQYF. The rearrangement links TRBV11-2 to TRBJ2-5, with no clear D. The ends were cut back, 1 base at V and 2 bases at J, with 8 bases in the middle. Germline CDR1 and CDR2: SGHAT and FQNNGV. The CDR3 extends over 14 amino acids. Filled out from reference TRBV11-2 and TRBJ2-5, the complete variable domain reads EAGVAQSPRYKIIEKRQSVAFWCNPISGHATLYWYQQILGQGPKLLIQFQNNGVVDDSQLPKDRFSAERLKGVDSTLKIQPAKLEDSAVYLCASSLVAAQETQYFGPGTRLLVL.

V gene TRBV19 combines with J gene TRBJ1-5, with D tentatively TRBD1 (5 bases). Per germline, CDR1 LNHDA and CDR2 SQIVND (reference sequence). CDR3 length equals 14 residues. Trimming pared 3 bases from V and 6 bases from J, leaving 12 bases between. The CDR3 DNA follows: TGTGCCAGTAGTATCGGGGGGACTGGTCAGCCCCAGCATTTT. It encodes CASSIGGTGQPQHF.

This chain connects TRBV7-9 to TRBJ2-1, with TRBD2 as a possible D gene (5 bases). This CDR3 has 11 amino acids. Per germline, CDR1 SEHNR and CDR2 FQNEAQ (reference sequence). V lost 7 bases and J 5 bases, leaving 6 bases between the germline ends. The CDR3 is CASMGDNEQFF. DNA for the CDR3: TGTGCCAGCATGGGAGACAATGAGCAGTTCTTC.

The chain uses TRBV19 and TRBJ1-5, with D maybe TRBD1 (5 bases). The CDR3 sequence is 16 residues long. Deletions cut 2 bases from V and 3 bases from J, with 14 bases between. Looked up from germline, CDR1 is LNHDA and CDR2 is SQIVND (reference sequence). This CDR3 is CASSISRRQTNQPQHF. In DNA, the CDR3 is TGTGCCAGTAGTATATCGCGGCGACAGACCAATCAGCCCCAGCATTTT.

This chain connects TRBV4-3 to TRBJ1-6, with no clear D. The V gene lost 0 bases and the J gene lost 8 bases, with 14 bases spanning the gap. Germline CDR1 LGHNA, CDR2 YSLEER. This CDR3 is built from 16 residues. The CDR3 here is CASSQEREVVHSPLHF. The CDR3 region has the DNA TGCGCCAGCAGCCAAGAACGAGAGGTGGTACATTCACCCCTCCACTTT.

The V call is TRBV4-3, the J call TRBJ2-7; D is possibly TRBD1 (6 bases). Germline values: CDR1 LGHNA, CDR2 YSLEER. V was clipped by 4 bases and J by 2 bases, with 12 bases between them. The CDR3 consists of 14 residues. In nucleotides, the CDR3 is TGCGCCAGCAGCCGGACCAGGGGTCCCTACGAGCAGTACTTC. Protein sequence: CASSRTRGPYEQYF.

The CDR3 DNA is TGCGCCAGCAGCCATAGTTGGTGGTCGGACAATGAGCAGTTCTTC. This translates into CASSHSWWSDNEQFF. V is TRBV4-3 and J is TRBJ2-1; D not resolved. Germline-derived CDR1 and CDR2 are LGHNA and YSLEER. V was trimmed by 3 bases and J by 5 bases, leaving 14 bases between them. This CDR3 spans 15 amino acids.

V gene TRBV10-3 combines with J gene TRBJ2-1; tentative D call: TRBD1 (6 bases). The V gene's germline CDR1 is ENHRY and CDR2 SYGVKD. The CDR3 has 14 residues. V was shortened by 7 bases and J by 1 base, with 11 bases between the two germline ends. CDR3 nucleotide sequence: TGTGCCATCACCGAGGACAGTTCCTACAATGAGCAGTTCTTC. It is translated as CAITEDSSYNEQFF.

This chain uses TRBV6-5 with TRBJ1-2; D unresolved. This CDR3 has 12 amino acids. Germline CDR1 and CDR2: MNHEY and SVGAGI. Trimming removed 8 bases at V and 0 bases at J, with 7 bases between. The CDR3: CASGPPNYGYTF. For the CDR3, the DNA is TGTGCCAGCGGCCCGCCTAACTATGGCTACACCTTC.

The chain has TRBV4-1 and TRBJ2-5; weak D call: TRBD2 (5 bases). V was pared by 0 bases and J by 4 bases, with 9 bases between. Germline CDR1 reads MGHRA; CDR2 reads YSYEKL. The CDR3 totals 14 residues. CDR3 residues: CASSQDPEGETQYF. For the CDR3, the DNA is TGCGCCAGCAGCCAAGATCCTGAGGGAGAGACCCAGTACTTC.

This clone was picked up one time. This rearrangement joins TRBV7-9 to TRBJ2-7, with D uncertain. CDR3 length: 13 amino acids. CDR1 and CDR2 (germline): SEHNR, FQNEAQ (reference sequence). Trimming took off 4 bases at V and 3 bases at J, with 10 bases between the two ends. The CDR3 protein is CASSSSHLYEQYF. The CDR3 DNA reads as TGTGCCAGCAGCTCGAGTCATCTCTACGAGCAGTACTTC.

The chain recombines TRBV27 with TRBJ1-5; D uncertain. Between the trimmed V and J ends, which lost 0 bases and 5 bases, there was a span of 5 bases. This CDR3 is 13 amino acids long. Germline V lookup: CDR1 MNHEY, CDR2 SMNVEV (reference sequence). The CDR3 DNA reads TGTGCCAGCAGTTTATCGGAGGATCAGCCCCAGCATTTT. Translated: CASSLSEDQPQHF.

This clone occurred once. V gene TRBV2 combines with J gene TRBJ2-1; 8 bases align to TRBD2. The CDR3 loop spans 15 amino acids. Germline values: CDR1 SNHLY, CDR2 FYNNEI. The ends lost 4 bases at V and 7 bases at J; junction bases unmatched: 9. CDR3 loop: CASSAEREISNEQFF. The CDR3 nucleotides read TGTGCCAGCAGTGCCGAGCGGGAGATCTCAAATGAGCAGTTCTTC.

The V and J genes are TRBV7-9 and TRBJ2-6, with 10 bases lining up with TRBD1. The V gene end was trimmed by 7 bases and the J gene end by 4 bases; junction bases not matched to a gene: 13. The germline V gene encodes CDR1 SEHNR and CDR2 FQNEAQ (reference sequence). This CDR3 has 18 amino acids. The CDR3 coding sequence is TGTGCCAGCACCCCTTTTCGGGGACAGGGGATCGGGGCCAACGTCCTGACTTTC. Its protein product is CASTPFRGQGIGANVLTF.

J is TRBJ2-1 and V is TRBV10-3, with D tentatively TRBD1 (6 bases). Looked up from germline, CDR1 is ENHRY and CDR2 is SYGVKD. This CDR3 comprises 15 residues. V gave up 6 bases and J gave up 7 bases, with 19 bases separating them. The CDR3 DNA reads as TGTGCCATCAGGCCCCAGGACAGACCGGAAAATGAGCAGTTCTTC. Translated: CAIRPQDRPENEQFF.